The T cell receptor (beta chain) under discussion was sequenced for a study of neurological immune-mediated disorders. About the study: Multiple sclerosis patients numbering around 34 comprised roughly 30 relapsing-remitting and 3 secondary progressive patients. Study-level results: A possible signature was seen in one related-CDR3 cluster, into which phylogenetic grouping placed the repertoires of 18 of 34 multiple sclerosis patients. Subjects shared no identical expanded-clone CDR3 amino acid sequences, suggesting private TCR-beta repertoires in all groups. Multiple sclerosis was found to have the least TCR clonal expansion, below healthy controls, and HTLV-1-associated myelopathy the most.

From germline, CDR1 is SGHTA and CDR2 FQGNSA. The junction had 9 bases not matched to a gene; V was cut back by 5 bases and J by 5 bases. The length of the CDR3 is 15 residues. This clonotype was recorded many times. Its antigen is currently unknown. TCRdb recomputed calls from the 5' RACE reads with MiXCR, one row per CDR3 protein. The sample has around 70,000 distinct CDR3 sequences, 2.5% to 4% seen once. The sequencing sample was made of PBMCs. The clonotype comes from a woman aged 50 to 60 with multiple sclerosis. The rearrangement links TRBV7-2 to TRBJ1-5; the match to TRBD1 covers 7 bases. The CDR3 DNA follows: TGTGCCAGCAGCCTCACCGGGACAGCACATCAGCCCCAGCATTTT. The encoded protein is CASSLTGTAHQPQHF.